These 26 T cell receptor beta chains were sequenced from one sample in a study of monozygotic twins with inflammatory bowel disease. Reprocessing the 5' RACE reads, TCRdb reports a single entry for every CDR3 protein and omits DNA. Seen in this sample are more than 300,000 distinct CDR3 sequences; the ten most common clones hold 2.6%. The material sequenced was blood. Every receptor here comes from a human donor with ulcerative colitis or Crohn's disease, or a healthy co-twin of an affected twin (not recorded which).

The rearrangement joins TRBV20-1 to TRBJ2-4. Germline CDR1 is DFQATT and CDR2 is SNEGSKA (reference sequence). The length of the CDR3 is 13 residues. CDR3 residues: CSAEGLAKNIQYF.

The gene calls are TRBV5-1 and TRBJ2-2. CDR3 length equals 13 residues. Germline values: CDR1 SGHRS, CDR2 YFSETQ. This CDR3 reads CASSADVTGELFF.

The chain recombines TRBV11-2 with TRBJ2-3; TCRdb reports TRBD1, a call that lacks DNA to check it against. This CDR3 is built from 15 residues. Germline-derived CDR1 and CDR2 are SGHAT and FQNNGV. Here the CDR3 reads CASSLLRGGTDTQYF.

This sequence joins TRBV10-3 and TRBJ2-7. This CDR3 comprises 15 residues. Germline V lookup: CDR1 ENHRY, CDR2 SYGVKD. The CDR3: CAISEPSDRSYEQYF.

This chain connects TRBV5-1 to TRBJ2-5. This CDR3 has 12 residues. CDR1 SGHRS and CDR2 YFSETQ come from the germline V gene. The CDR3 is CASRRLQETQYF.

The chain joins TRBV9 to TRBJ1-2; TCRdb designates TRBD1, a call that cannot be tested without DNA. CDR1 is SGDLS and CDR2 is YYNGEE in the germline V gene. This CDR3 has 14 amino acids. CDR3: CASSVGTPRTGYTF.

The gene calls are TRBV5-1 and TRBJ2-7. The CDR3 is made up of 15 amino acids. Germline CDR1 and CDR2: SGHRS and YFSETQ. The CDR3 loop is CASSLLESPSYEQYF. The whole variable domain, filled in from reference TRBV5-1 and TRBJ2-7, reads KAGVTQTPRYLIKTRGQQVTLSCSPISGHRSVSWYQQTPGQGLQFLFEYFSETQRNKGNFPGRFSGRQFSNSRSEMNVSTLELGDSALYLCASSLLESPSYEQYFGPGTRLTVT.

The V gene is TRBV27, the J gene TRBJ2-7. The CDR3 runs to 17 residues. In germline, CDR1 is MNHEY, CDR2 SMNVEV (reference sequence). CDR3 region: CASSLNPTAFSFDEQYF.

This sequence joins TRBV20-1 and TRBJ2-7. The CDR3 length is 13 residues. CDR1 is DFQATT, CDR2 SNEGSKA, per germline (reference sequence). The CDR3 reads CSARGGEPYEQYF.

This CDR3 reads CAWSASTGFYEQYF. This chain links TRBV30 with TRBJ2-7; lacking DNA, the TRBD1 call made by TCRdb goes unchecked. This CDR3 is 14 amino acids long. CDR1 is GTSNPN and CDR2 is SVGIG in the germline V gene (reference sequence).

The J gene is TRBJ2-7, the V gene TRBV3-1; TCRdb names TRBD2, which stays unverified in the absence of DNA. This CDR3 has 16 amino acids. Germline-derived CDR1 and CDR2 are LGHDT and YNNKEL (reference sequence). The CDR3 loop reads CASSQDLAGGRNEQYF.

The V gene is TRBV15, the J gene TRBJ2-7; the TCRdb call, TRBD1, lacks DNA for checking. Germline-derived CDR1 and CDR2 are LNHNV and YYDKDF (reference sequence). This CDR3 is built from 16 residues. The CDR3 sequence is CATSSLSGTDSYEQYF. The full variable domain, completed using reference TRBV15 and TRBJ2-7, is DAMVIQNPRYQVTQFGKPVTLSCSQTLNHNVMYWYQQKSSQAPKLLFHYYDKDFNNEADTPDNFQSRRPNTSFCFLDIRSPGLGDTAMYLCATSSLSGTDSYEQYFGPGTRLTVT.

The chain is built from TRBV14 and TRBJ1-5. Per the germline V gene, CDR1 is SGHDN and CDR2 is FVKESK. The CDR3 extends over 13 amino acids. CDR3 in amino acids: CASSQNMYQPQHF.

The J gene is TRBJ1-1, the V gene TRBV9. Per germline, CDR1 SGDLS and CDR2 YYNGEE. This CDR3 is built from 15 residues. This CDR3 reads CASSVVLGDRTEAFF.

The chain employs TRBV29-1 and TRBJ1-5. The CDR3 is 13 amino acids. CDR1 is SQVTM and CDR2 is ANQGSEA in the germline V gene. The CDR3 sequence: CSVEVSGNQPQHF.

V is TRBV21-1 and J is TRBJ2-7; TCRdb's D gene call, TRBD1, goes unchecked for lack of DNA. TRBV21-1 is assigned pseudogene status. The CDR3 runs to 21 residues. The CDR3 loop reads CASSRTTPWDRDTTSVNEQYF.

The genes are TRBV5-1 and TRBJ1-4. Germline V gives CDR1 SGHRS, CDR2 YFSETQ. This CDR3 region has 14 residues. This chain's CDR3 is CASSLELGGEKLFF. Complete variable domain (other parts from reference TRBV5-1 and TRBJ1-4): KAGVTQTPRYLIKTRGQQVTLSCSPISGHRSVSWYQQTPGQGLQFLFEYFSETQRNKGNFPGRFSGRQFSNSRSEMNVSTLELGDSALYLCASSLELGGEKLFFGSGTQLSVL.

The chain couples TRBV19 to TRBJ2-1; TCRdb's D call of TRBD1 is untestable without DNA. Germline V lookup: CDR1 LNHDA, CDR2 SQIVND (reference sequence). The CDR3 contains 15 residues. The CDR3 loop is CASSHGGAPYNEQFF.

The rearrangement links TRBV6-5 to TRBJ2-7. From germline, CDR1 is MNHEY and CDR2 SVGAGI. This CDR3 is 14 amino acids long. The CDR3 reads CASSYGRRSYEQYF.

The chain carries TRBV6-5 and TRBJ2-2; with no DNA, the TCRdb D assignment of TRBD1 cannot be verified. This CDR3 has 16 residues. Germline CDR1 is MNHEY and CDR2 is SVGAGI. The CDR3 is CASSSAAAYNTAELFF.

The V call is TRBV12-3 or TRBV12-4, the J call TRBJ1-6; TCRdb's D gene call, TRBD1, goes unchecked for lack of DNA. The CDR3 consists of 15 residues. The CDR3 protein is CASRQEGGGGSPLHF.

The CDR3 loop reads CASSFGQSAYEQYF. J is TRBJ2-7 and V is TRBV27; checking the TCRdb D call of TRBD1 is not possible without DNA. This CDR3 has 14 amino acids. Per germline, CDR1 MNHEY and CDR2 SMNVEV (reference sequence).

The CDR3 is CASSSMGSNEQFF. The chain is built from TRBV12-3 or TRBV12-4 and TRBJ2-1; the D call from TCRdb, TRBD2, cannot be confirmed without DNA. This CDR3 has 13 residues.

The chain links TRBV4-2 to TRBJ2-7. The CDR3 runs 13 residues. Germline assignment: CDR1 LGHNA and CDR2 YNFKEQ. The CDR3 is CASSQDFPYEQYF.

This chain connects TRBV27 to TRBJ2-4. Germline V gene data show CDR1 as MNHEY and CDR2 as SMNVEV (reference sequence). CDR3 length: 15 amino acids. CDR3 loop: CASSLMARAKNIQYF.

The chain employs TRBV10-3 and TRBJ1-4; as DNA is missing, the TRBD1 call by TCRdb cannot be tested. Germline V lookup: CDR1 ENHRY, CDR2 SYGVKD. The CDR3 runs to 15 residues. The CDR3 here is CAPWGQKPTNEQLFF.